This paragraph covers one T cell receptor (beta chain) sequence. The sample comes from a study of blood T cell repertoires in COVID-19. Study-wide context: Samples taken during acute and convalescent COVID-19 were collected in the United States, Italy and Spain.

The data were produced by immunoSEQ multiplex PCR, yet TCRdb's version contains in-frame clones alone and is incomplete. The sample yields roughly 100,000 clones, about 78% seen once. Germline-derived CDR1 and CDR2 are SGHTA and FQGNSA. Trimming cost V 5 bases and J 4 bases; bases outside gene matches: 7. There are 14 residues in the CDR3. The origin of this receptor is a man in his fifties or sixties with active or convalescent COVID-19. The sequencing input was peripheral blood. V is TRBV7-2 and J is TRBJ2-5; TRBD1 matches at 7 bases. This CDR3 reads CASSRDRATETQYF. CDR3 DNA sequence: TGTGCCAGCAGCCGTGACAGGGCGACAGAGACCCAGTACTTC.